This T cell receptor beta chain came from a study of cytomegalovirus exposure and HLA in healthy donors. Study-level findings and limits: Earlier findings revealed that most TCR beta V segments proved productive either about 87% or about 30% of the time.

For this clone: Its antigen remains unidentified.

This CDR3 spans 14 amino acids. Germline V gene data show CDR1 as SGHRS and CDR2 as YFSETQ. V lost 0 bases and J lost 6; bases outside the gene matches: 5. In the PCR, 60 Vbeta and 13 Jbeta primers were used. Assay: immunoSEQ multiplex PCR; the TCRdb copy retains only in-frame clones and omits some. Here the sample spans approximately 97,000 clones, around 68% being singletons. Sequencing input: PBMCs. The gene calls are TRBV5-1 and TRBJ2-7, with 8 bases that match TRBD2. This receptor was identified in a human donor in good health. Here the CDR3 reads CASSLVPGGGEQYF. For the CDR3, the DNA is TGCGCCAGCAGCTTGGTTCCGGGAGGGGGCGAGCAGTACTTC.